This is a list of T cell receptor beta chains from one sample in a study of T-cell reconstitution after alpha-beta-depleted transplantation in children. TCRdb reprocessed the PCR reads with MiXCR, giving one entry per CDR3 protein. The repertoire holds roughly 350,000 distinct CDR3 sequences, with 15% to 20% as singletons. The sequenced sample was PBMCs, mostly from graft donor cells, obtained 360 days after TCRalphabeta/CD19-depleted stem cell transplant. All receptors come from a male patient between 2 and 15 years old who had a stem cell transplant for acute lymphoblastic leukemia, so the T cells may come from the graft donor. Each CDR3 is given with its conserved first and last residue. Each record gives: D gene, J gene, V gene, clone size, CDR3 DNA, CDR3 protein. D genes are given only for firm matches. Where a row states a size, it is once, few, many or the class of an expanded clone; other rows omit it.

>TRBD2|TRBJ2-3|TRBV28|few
TGTGCCAGCAGTTTAGCGGGAGGGCAGTATTTT
CASSLAGGQYF
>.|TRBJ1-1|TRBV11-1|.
TGTGCCAGCAGTTCTCTTGGGTATGGCAGGAACATGAACACTGAAGCTTTCTTT
CASSSLGYGRNMNTEAFF
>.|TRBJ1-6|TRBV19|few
TGTGCCAGTAGTATAGGGGAGAACTATAATTCACCCCTCCACTTT
CASSIGENYNSPLHF
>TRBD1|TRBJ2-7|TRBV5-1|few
TGCGCCAGCAGCCCAGACAGGGGTCCCTACGAGCAGTACTTC
CASSPDRGPYEQYF
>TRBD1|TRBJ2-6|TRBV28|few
TGTGCCAGCAGTCGTTGGACAGGGTCAAGCTCTGGGGCCAACGTCCTGACTTTC
CASSRWTGSSSGANVLTF
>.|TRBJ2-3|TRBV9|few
TGTGCCAGCAGCGTAGGTCTGGGGATTAGCACAGATACGCAGTATTTT
CASSVGLGISTDTQYF
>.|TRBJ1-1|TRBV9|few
TGTGCCAGCAGCGTAGGGATCACAGGGAGCACTGAAGCTTTCTTT
CASSVGITGSTEAFF
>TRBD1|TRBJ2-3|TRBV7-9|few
TGTGCCAGCAGGGGGACAGGAAGGGATACGCAGTATTTT
CASRGTGRDTQYF
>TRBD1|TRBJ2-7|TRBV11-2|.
TGTGCCAGCAGCTCAGGAGGGACAGGGGTCTACGAGCAGTACTTC
CASSSGGTGVYEQYF
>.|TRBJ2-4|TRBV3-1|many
TGTGCCAGCAGCCAAGGAGTAGCCAAAAACATTCAGTACTTC
CASSQGVAKNIQYF
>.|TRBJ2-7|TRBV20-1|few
TGCAGTGCTAGGCCGTCACGGGACGGTGACACTGAGCAGTACTTC
CSARPSRDGDTEQYF
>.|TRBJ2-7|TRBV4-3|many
TGCGCCAGCAGCCAAGAAGCCAGGTTCTACGAGCAGTACTTC
CASSQEARFYEQYF
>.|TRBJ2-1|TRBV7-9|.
TGTGCCAGCAGCCTTGGGGGGACATTGTACAATGAGCAGTTCTTC
CASSLGGTLYNEQFF
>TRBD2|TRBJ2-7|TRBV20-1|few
TGCAGTGCCGGGACTAGCGGGAATCCAGTCGGCTCCTACGAGCAGTACTTC
CSAGTSGNPVGSYEQYF
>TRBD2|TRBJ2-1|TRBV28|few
TGTGCCAGCAGTTCACGGACTAGCCCTCCTCTTAGCTCCTACAATGAGCAGTTCTTC
CASSSRTSPPLSSYNEQFF
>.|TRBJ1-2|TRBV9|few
TGTGCCAGCAGCGAGGGGGGACCGGTCGGCGGCTACACCTTC
CASSEGGPVGGYTF
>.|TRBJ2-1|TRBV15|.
TGTGCCACCAGCAAGAGGGGGTCCCCGGCCAGGAATGAGCAGTTCTTC
CATSKRGSPARNEQFF
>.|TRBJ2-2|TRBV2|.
TGTGCCGAGGGGATTAACACCGGGGAGCTGTTTTTT
CAEGINTGELFF
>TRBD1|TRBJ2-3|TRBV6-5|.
TGTGCCAGCAGTTACCCCGGACAGGGTAGAACAGATACGCAGTATTTT
CASSYPGQGRTDTQYF
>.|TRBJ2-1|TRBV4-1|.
TGCGCCAGCAGCCAATGGGCGGGGACAGACCCGAACAATGAGCAGTTCTTC
CASSQWAGTDPNNEQFF
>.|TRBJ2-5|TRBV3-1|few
TGTGCCAGCGGCGGGGTTGTAGGTACCATCGGGTCCTTC
CASGGVVGTIGSF
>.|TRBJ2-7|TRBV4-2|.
TGTGCCAGCAGCCTCGGGGGTCAGGGCGTGGGCGAGCAGTACTTC
CASSLGGQGVGEQYF
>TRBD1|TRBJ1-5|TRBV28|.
TGTGCCAGCAGGAACAGGGGTGATCAGCCCCAGCATTTT
CASRNRGDQPQHF
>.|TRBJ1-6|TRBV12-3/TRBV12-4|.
TGTGCCACCTCCTCCATGGGGGGTTCACCCCTCCACTTT
CATSSMGGSPLHF
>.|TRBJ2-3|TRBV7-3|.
TGTGCCAGCGGACCGGGGGACGGTACGCAGTATTTT
CASGPGDGTQYF
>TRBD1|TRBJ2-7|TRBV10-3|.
TGTGCCATCAGGCCGGGACAGGGGATGGACGAGCAGTACTTC
CAIRPGQGMDEQYF
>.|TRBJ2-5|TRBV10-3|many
TGTGCCATCAGTGATTTTGAGTTCCCAGAGACCCAGTACTTC
CAISDFEFPETQYF
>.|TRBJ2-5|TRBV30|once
TGTGCCTGGAGTGTACTTGGGGGAGGAAGGGTAGAGACCCAGTACTTC
CAWSVLGGGRVETQYF
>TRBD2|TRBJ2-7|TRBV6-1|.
TGTGCCAGCAGCCTCACCTGGACTAGCGGCTCCTACGAGCAGTACTTC
CASSLTWTSGSYEQYF
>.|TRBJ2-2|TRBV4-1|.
TGCGCCAGCAGCCAAGCGTGGGGGCCCACCGGGGAGCTGTTTTTT
CASSQAWGPTGELFF
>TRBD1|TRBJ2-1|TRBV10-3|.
TGTGCCATCAGTACCCGGGACAGGTTAGACAATGAGCAGTTCTTC
CAISTRDRLDNEQFF
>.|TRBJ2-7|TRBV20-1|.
TGCAGTGCAGACAGGGGAGGGTACGAGCAGTACTTC
CSADRGGYEQYF
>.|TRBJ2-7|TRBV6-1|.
TGTGCCAGCAGTCGGGACAATCCCTACGAGCAGTACTTC
CASSRDNPYEQYF
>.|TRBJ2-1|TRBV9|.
TGTGCCAGCAGCGTAATGTGGGTCGGGGGCAGTGAGCAGTTCTTC
CASSVMWVGGSEQFF
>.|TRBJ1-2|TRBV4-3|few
TGCGCCAGCAGCCCCCTCGTTTTCGGCTATGGCTACACCTTC
CASSPLVFGYGYTF
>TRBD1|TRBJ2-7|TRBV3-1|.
TGTGCCAGCAGCCGAAGGACAGGACAGAACTACGAGCAGTACTTC
CASSRRTGQNYEQYF
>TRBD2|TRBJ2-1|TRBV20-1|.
TGCAGTGCTGGTCCGGGACTAGCGGGTTCCTACAATGAGCAGTTCTTC
CSAGPGLAGSYNEQFF
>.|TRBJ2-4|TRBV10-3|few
TGTGCCACACAGGCCTCCTTAGCCAAAAACATTCAGTACTTC
CATQASLAKNIQYF
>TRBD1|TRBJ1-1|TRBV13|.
TGTGCCAGCAGCTTAGGCGGACAGGGGAGGACTGAAGCTTTCTTT
CASSLGGQGRTEAFF
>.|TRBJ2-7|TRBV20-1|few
TGCAGTGCCCTGGCAGGGAGTACGTACGAGCAGTACTTC
CSALAGSTYEQYF
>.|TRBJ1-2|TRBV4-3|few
TGCGCCAGCAGCCAAGATCGGGACGTCCTCTATGGCTACACCTTC
CASSQDRDVLYGYTF
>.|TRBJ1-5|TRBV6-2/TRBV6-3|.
TGTGCCAGCAGCTCCAGGTGGAGGGTCTTTTCCAATCAGCCCCAGCATTTT
CASSSRWRVFSNQPQHF
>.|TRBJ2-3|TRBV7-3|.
TGTGCCAGCAGCTTAATTCCCGCAAACTCGGATACGCAGTATTTT
CASSLIPANSDTQYF
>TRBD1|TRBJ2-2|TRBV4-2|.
TGTGCCAGCAGCCAGTCACAGGGGTACACCGGGGAGCTGTTTTTT
CASSQSQGYTGELFF
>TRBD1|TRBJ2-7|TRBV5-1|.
TGCACCAGCAGCCCCGGGACAGGACCCTACGAGCAGTACTTC
CTSSPGTGPYEQYF
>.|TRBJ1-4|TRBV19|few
TGTGCCAGTAGTACGCGAGGGGGGGAAAAACTGTTTTTT
CASSTRGGEKLFF
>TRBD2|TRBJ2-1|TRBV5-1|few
TGCGCCAGCAGCTTGATACTTACTCCTAGCGGTAATGAGCAGTTCTTC
CASSLILTPSGNEQFF
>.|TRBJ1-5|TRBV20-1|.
TGCAGTGCTAGAGATCACCCCGTAGGGGGACTCGGCAGTAACGATCAGCCCCAGCATTTT
CSARDHPVGGLGSNDQPQHF
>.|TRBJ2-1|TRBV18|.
TGTGCCAGCTCACCCTCCGGGTGGAATGAGCAGTTCTTC
CASSPSGWNEQFF
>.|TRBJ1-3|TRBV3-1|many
TGTGCCAGCAGCCAAGATCCCCGCAGCTCTGGAAACACCATATATTTT
CASSQDPRSSGNTIYF
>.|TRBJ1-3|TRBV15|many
TGTGCCACCAGCAGAGGAGGGGTTTACTCTGGAAACACCATATATTTT
CATSRGGVYSGNTIYF
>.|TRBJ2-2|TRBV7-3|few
TGTGCCAGCAGCTTAGGTTCCGGGGAGCTGTTTTTT
CASSLGSGELFF
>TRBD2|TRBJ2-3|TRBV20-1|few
TGCAGTGCCCCCTCCGGGACTAACACAGATACGCAGTATTTT
CSAPSGTNTDTQYF